This T cell receptor beta chain comes out of a study of T-cell memory formation after mild COVID-19. Broader study findings: Certain responding clones were present in pre-infection memory, suggesting participation of cross-reactive memory. CD4+ contracting clones were found mainly in CM and EM, and CD8+ ones in EMRA. Clones contracting day 15 to 85 were balanced CD4/CD8; later expanders leaned CD4+.

Constant-segment primers served in 5'RACE that generated TCR alpha and TCR beta cDNA libraries bearing sample barcodes and UMIs. TCRdb passed the 5' RACE reads through MiXCR, listing each CDR3 protein once. This table has hundreds of thousands of distinct CDR3 sequences, about 20% appearing once. CDR3 length: 15 residues. J was trimmed by 1 base and V by 3 bases; bases with no gene match: 8. Germline V gene lookup returns CDR1 GTSNPN and CDR2 SVGIG (reference sequence). Only a few counts were recorded for this clonotype. Its antigen is still unknown. The chain uses TRBV30 and TRBJ2-7; 8 nucleotides align to TRBD2. This TCR was recovered from an adult woman who had mild COVID-19 (a few samples of this study predate the infection). Cell type and time point are not known. Sequences were obtained from PBMCs or a T cell subset sorted from them (not recorded which). The CDR3 DNA reads TGTGCCTGGAGCCCCCTAGCGGGTGAATCCTACGAGCAGTACTTC. This encodes CAWSPLAGESYEQYF. Combining the CDR3 with reference TRBV30 and TRBJ2-7 gives the whole variable domain SQTIHQWPATLVQPVGSPLSLECTVEGTSNPNLYWYRQAAGRGLQLLFYSVGIGQISSEVPQNLSASRPQDRQFILSSKKLLLSDSGFYLCAWSPLAGESYEQYFGPGTRLTVT.